The next 31 T cell receptor beta chains were all read from a single sample in a study of blood T cell repertoires in COVID-19. Clones were sequenced by immunoSEQ multiplex PCR, and TCRdb holds only the in-frame ones, with some missing. The sample holds some 130,000 clones; under 90% are singletons and the top ten take 2.4%. Sequencing used PBMCs or T cells enriched from blood (not recorded which). These receptors all stem from a man aged 40-50 years with acute COVID-19.

The chain is built from TRBV12-3 or TRBV12-4 and TRBJ2-7; D is unresolved. This CDR3 region has 11 residues. Trimming took 3 bases from V and 4 from J, leaving 4 bases between them. The CDR3 here is CASSLEYEQYF. The CDR3, as DNA: TGTGCCAGCAGTTTGGAGTACGAGCAGTACTTC.

This clone was seen a single time. As DNA, the CDR3 is TGTGCCAGCAGCCTTTCGGGAGACCTAGAACGGGAGACCCAGTACTTC. Translated: CASSLSGDLERETQYF. The chain is built from TRBV4-2 and TRBJ2-5; a weak D match, TRBD2 (6 bases). V lost 4 bases to trimming and J lost 5 bases, with 20 bases between them. Germline CDR1 is LGHNA and CDR2 is YNFKEQ. The CDR3 extends over 16 amino acids.

This chain connects TRBV5-6 to TRBJ1-5; TRBD1 aligns across 8 bases. V trimming: 0 bases; J trimming: 4 bases; junction bases outside the gene matches: 9. The CDR3 has 17 residues. CDR1 and CDR2 (germline): SGHDT, YYEEEE. The CDR3 region is CASSLEQGGRSNQPQHF. The CDR3 nucleotides read TGTGCCAGCAGCTTGGAACAGGGGGGAAGGTCGAATCAGCCCCAGCATTTT.

The chain employs TRBV18 and TRBJ2-2; 11 bases are shared with TRBD2. The V gene end was trimmed by 3 bases and the J gene end by 7 bases; junction bases not matched to a gene: 4. CDR1 KGHSH and CDR2 LQKENI come from the germline V gene. This CDR3 comprises 15 residues. CDR3 amino acids: CASSPGTSGRGELFF. The CDR3 nucleotides are TGTGCCAGCTCACCCGGGACTAGCGGCCGCGGGGAGCTGTTTTTT.

The V call is TRBV28, the J call TRBJ1-1; 8 bases align to TRBD1. Germline-derived CDR1 and CDR2 are MDHEN and SYDVKM. The length of the CDR3 is 16 residues. The V and J ends lost 6 bases and 5 bases, in that order; junction bases with no gene match: 14. CDR3 sequence reads: CASRYSGGEGRTEAFF. CDR3 coding DNA: TGTGCCAGCAGGTACTCAGGGGGCGAGGGAAGAACTGAAGCTTTCTTT. Full variable domain (outside the CDR3, taken from reference TRBV28 and TRBJ1-1): DVKVTQSSRYLVKRTGEKVFLECVQDMDHENMFWYRQDPGLGLRLIYFSYDVKMKEKGDIPEGYSVSREKKERFSLILESASTNQTSMYLCASRYSGGEGRTEAFFGQGTRLTVV.

The chain carries TRBV10-3 and TRBJ2-7; 8 nucleotides match TRBD2. This CDR3 has 13 residues. Trimming cost V 6 bases and J 5 bases; bases outside gene matches: 6. The germline V gene has CDR1 ENHRY and CDR2 SYGVKD. The CDR3 DNA reads TGTGCCATCAGGGAAGCGGGAGCGGACGAGCAGTACTTC. As protein: CAIREAGADEQYF.

V and J are TRBV5-1 and TRBJ1-4; D unclear. The germline gives CDR1 SGHRS, CDR2 YFSETQ. The CDR3 has 13 residues. The V gene lost 0 bases and the J gene lost 5 bases, with 5 bases spanning the gap. CDR3 sequence (DNA): TGCGCCAGCAGCTTGGGGCCGAATGAAAAACTGTTTTTT. It yields the protein CASSLGPNEKLFF.

This clone appeared once. This sequence joins TRBV9 and TRBJ1-2; TRBD1 matches at 10 bases. There are 14 residues in the CDR3. The ends lost 7 bases at V and 3 bases at J; junction bases unmatched: 6. Germline values: CDR1 SGDLS, CDR2 YYNGEE. The CDR3 DNA follows: TGTGCCAGCTGTTCCGGGACAGGGGACTATGGCTACACCTTC. The encoded protein is CASCSGTGDYGYTF.

The chain is built from TRBV5-1 and TRBJ1-1; D unclear. The CDR3 is made up of 13 amino acids. V was cut by 5 bases and J by 0 bases, with 8 bases left in between. CDR1 and CDR2 from the germline V gene are SGHRS and YFSETQ. CDR3 loop: CASRRVMNTEAFF. In DNA form, the CDR3 reads TGCGCCAGCAGACGGGTTATGAACACTGAAGCTTTCTTT.

V is TRBV6-5 and J is TRBJ1-1; D remains ambiguous. Germline V lookup: CDR1 MNHEY, CDR2 SVGAGI. V shed 5 bases and J shed 7 bases, with 5 bases lying between them. The CDR3 consists of 10 residues. The CDR3 sequence: CASSRHEAFF. The CDR3 nucleotides are TGTGCCAGCAGTAGACATGAAGCTTTCTTT.

The CDR3 DNA sequence: TGTGCCAGCAGTCCCGGACAGAATGGCTACACCTTC. Translated, it gives CASSPGQNGYTF. The V call is TRBV12-3 or TRBV12-4, the J call TRBJ1-2, with D possibly TRBD1 on 6 matching bases. The CDR3 extends over 12 amino acids. The V end was cut by 5 bases, the J end by 6 bases, with 10 bases between.

CDR3 residues: CASSLEGYSPLHF. The CDR3 DNA is TGTGCCAGCAGTTTGGAGGGTTATTCACCCCTCCACTTT. The chain is built from TRBV27 and TRBJ1-6, with no clear D. V lost 3 bases to trimming and J lost 8 bases, with 8 bases between them. The CDR3 has 13 residues. Germline V gene sequence: CDR1 MNHEY, CDR2 SMNVEV (reference sequence).

The chain is built from TRBV7-9 and TRBJ2-7; 15 nucleotides align to TRBD2. J gave up 6 bases and V 5 bases, and 5 bases lay outside the gene matches. The CDR3 is 15 residues long. CDR1 and CDR2 (germline): SEHNR, FQNEAQ (reference sequence). The CDR3 here is CASSPRTSGRGEQYF. The CDR3 DNA reads as TGTGCCAGCAGCCCCCGGACTAGCGGGAGGGGCGAGCAGTACTTC.

The rearrangement uses TRBV5-6 and TRBJ1-1; D is undetermined. V was shortened by 0 bases and J by 3 bases, with 12 bases between the two germline ends. The CDR3 contains 15 residues. The germline V gene has CDR1 SGHDT and CDR2 YYEEEE. CDR3 region: CASSLAGGRDTEAFF. Here the CDR3 DNA reads TGTGCCAGCAGCTTGGCTGGAGGGCGGGACACTGAAGCTTTCTTT.

CDR3 sequence: CASTLRGSGYTF. The CDR3 DNA is TGTGCCAGCACCCTGCGGGGCAGTGGCTACACCTTC. The chain is built from TRBV28 and TRBJ1-2, with D perhaps TRBD1 (5 bases). V lost 7 bases and J lost 7, with 13 bases in between. Germline CDR1 and CDR2: MDHEN and SYDVKM. The CDR3 sequence is 12 residues long.

The V and J genes are TRBV4-1 and TRBJ2-7; no definite D call. Trimming pared 0 bases from V and 5 bases from J, leaving 5 bases between. Germline V gene lookup returns CDR1 MGHRA and CDR2 YSYEKL. This CDR3 region has 12 residues. The CDR3 DNA reads TGCGCCAGCAGCCAAGATTTTAACGAGCAGTACTTC. Its translation: CASSQDFNEQYF.

The J gene is TRBJ2-2, the V gene TRBV30; 7 bases fit TRBD1. This CDR3 comprises 13 residues. With 5 bases clipped from V and 8 bases from J, the junction kept 8 bases outside the gene matches. From germline, CDR1 is GTSNPN and CDR2 SVGIG (reference sequence). The CDR3 DNA follows: TGTGCCTGGGGGGCCCAGGGGGAAGGGGAGCTGTTTTTT. It is translated as CAWGAQGEGELFF.

The CDR3 protein is CASSPGTGKQPQHF. The CDR3 region has the DNA TGTGCCAGCAGCCCCGGGACAGGGAAACAGCCCCAGCATTTT. The rearrangement links TRBV6-5 to TRBJ1-5; 9 nucleotides align to TRBD1. The CDR3 covers 14 residues. Trimming at V came to 6 bases and at J to 7 bases, leaving 7 bases not matched to a gene. Germline assignment: CDR1 MNHEY and CDR2 SVGAGI.

The genes are TRBV3-1 (or the pseudogene TRBV3-2) and TRBJ1-2; 11 bases are a match to TRBD1. The germline V gene encodes CDR1 LGHDT and CDR2 YNNKEL (reference sequence). The CDR3 has 17 amino acids. J lost 6 bases, V lost 1 base, and 10 bases had no gene match. CDR3 sequence: CASSQGSWTGGANGYTF. For the CDR3, the DNA is TGTGCCAGCAGCCAAGGTTCCTGGACAGGGGGCGCGAATGGCTACACCTTC.

This chain uses TRBV27 with TRBJ2-7; the D gene is possibly TRBD1 (6 bases). CDR3 size: 14 residues. Germline values: CDR1 MNHEY, CDR2 SMNVEV (reference sequence). V was trimmed by 10 bases and J by 2 bases, leaving 18 bases between them. CDR3 coding DNA: TGTGCCACCAGATTAACCGGGACAACCTACGAGCAGTACTTC. Translation gives CATRLTGTTYEQYF.

The chain combines TRBV10-3 with TRBJ1-2; a weak D match, TRBD1 (5 bases). The CDR3 consists of 16 residues. From germline, CDR1 is ENHRY and CDR2 SYGVKD. The germline V and J ends were trimmed by 10 bases and 4 bases, with 25 bases remaining between them. In DNA, the CDR3 is TGTGCCACGGGCGGGGCAGAGATAGTAGAGAGCTATGGCTACACCTTC. Its translation: CATGGAEIVESYGYTF.

This chain uses TRBV19 with TRBJ1-5, with a possible D match to TRBD1 (5 bases). With 7 bases removed from V and 4 bases from J, the gap between germline ends came to 20 bases. Germline V lookup: CDR1 LNHDA, CDR2 SQIVND (reference sequence). CDR3 length: 16 amino acids. In DNA, the CDR3 is TGTGCCAGTACTTTTTCCGGTGGGGGGGGGAATCAGCCCCAGCATTTT. Amino acid sequence: CASTFSGGGGNQPQHF.

The chain links TRBV4-1 to TRBJ1-1; D might be TRBD1 (6 bases). Trimming took off 1 base at V and 0 bases at J, with 9 bases between the two ends. CDR3 length equals 15 residues. The V gene's germline CDR1 is MGHRA and CDR2 YSYEKL. As DNA, the CDR3 is TGCGCCAGCAGCCAAGGGACAGATATGAACACTGAAGCTTTCTTT. This sequence encodes CASSQGTDMNTEAFF.

This clone was observed a handful of times. The chain uses TRBV10-3 and TRBJ2-3; 14 positions agree with TRBD2. Germline V gives CDR1 ENHRY, CDR2 SYGVKD. Trimming cost V 6 bases and J 6 bases; bases outside gene matches: 14. This CDR3 has 18 residues. The CDR3 sequence: CAISTPRGLAGVPDTQYF. Here the CDR3 DNA reads TGTGCCATCAGCACCCCCAGGGGACTAGCGGGAGTCCCGGATACGCAGTATTTT.

Worth noting for this clone: The sample holds other DNA sequences that translate to the same CDR3. The rearrangement links TRBV3-1 (or the pseudogene TRBV3-2) to TRBJ1-2, with a possible D match to TRBD1 (5 bases). V dropped 1 base and J dropped 6 bases, with 9 bases sitting between them. The CDR3 sequence is 13 residues long. Germline V gene sequence: CDR1 LGHDT, CDR2 YNNKEL (reference sequence). The chain's CDR3 is CASSQVGGDGYTF. The CDR3 bases are TGTGCCAGCAGCCAAGTCGGAGGGGATGGCTACACCTTC.

The chain links TRBV18 to TRBJ1-1, with D maybe TRBD1 (5 bases). The ends were cut back, 3 bases at V and 5 bases at J, with 13 bases in the middle. The CDR3 extends over 14 amino acids. CDR1 is KGHSH and CDR2 is LQKENI in the germline V gene. The CDR3 protein is CASSPIGGETEAFF. CDR3 sequence (DNA): TGTGCCAGCTCACCCATCGGGGGAGAGACTGAAGCTTTCTTT.

The J gene is TRBJ2-7, the V gene TRBV6-6; TRBD2 aligns across 8 bases. Unmatched junction bases numbered 9, after V lost 7 bases and J lost 1 base. Germline assignment: CDR1 MNHNY and CDR2 SVGAGI (reference sequence). The CDR3 spans 15 residues. CDR3 sequence (DNA): TGTGCCAGCAAGGACGGCGGGACTAGATCCTACGAGCAGTACTTC. Translating it yields CASKDGGTRSYEQYF.

This clone has a count of ten or more. The chain employs TRBV24-1 and TRBJ2-7; D might be TRBD1 (6 bases). CDR3 length equals 15 residues. V lost 1 base, J lost 1 base, and 10 bases lay in between. Germline V gives CDR1 KGHDR, CDR2 SFDVKD. The CDR3 sequence: CATSDFKGESYEQYF. CDR3 coding DNA: TGTGCCACCAGTGATTTCAAGGGGGAGTCCTACGAGCAGTACTTC.

A few counts support this clone. This CDR3 is also generated by other DNA sequences in the sample. The rearrangement joins TRBV5-1 to TRBJ2-1; 7 bases map to TRBD1. This CDR3 is 15 amino acids long. The germline gives CDR1 SGHRS, CDR2 YFSETQ. Trimming took 4 bases from V and 0 from J; bases not matched to a gene: 4. CDR3 coding DNA: TGCGCCAGCAGCCTAGGGACAGCCTCCTACAATGAGCAGTTCTTC. As protein: CASSLGTASYNEQFF.

The chain employs TRBV11-2 and TRBJ2-5; the match to TRBD1 covers 8 bases. Germline CDR1 reads SGHAT; CDR2 reads FQNNGV. J was trimmed by 5 bases and V by 4 bases; bases with no gene match: 0. The CDR3 is 12 amino acids. CDR3 protein: CASSWDRETQYF. The DNA for the CDR3 is TGTGCCAGCAGCTGGGACAGGGAGACCCAGTACTTC.

This clone was recorded a few times. CDR3 in DNA: TGTGCCATCAGCCCCGGGGGAGGCTACGAGCAGTACTTC. It specifies CAISPGGGYEQYF. The V and J genes are TRBV10-3 and TRBJ2-7, with a weak D call TRBD2 (6 bases). The germline V and J ends were trimmed by 6 bases and 3 bases, with 12 bases remaining between them. Per the germline V gene, CDR1 is ENHRY and CDR2 is SYGVKD. The CDR3 covers 13 residues.